The 22 T cell receptor beta chains below all came from one sample that was sequenced in a study of cytomegalovirus exposure and HLA in healthy donors. This PCR relied on a set of 60 Vbeta primers and 13 Jbeta primers. This table comes from immunoSEQ multiplex PCR, and its TCRdb copy is limited to in-frame clones, with some not included. The repertoire holds about 190,000 clones, over 80% seen once, with 1.3% in the top ten. The material sequenced was PBMCs. These receptors came from a man younger than 45 in good health and CMV-seronegative.

The V and J genes are TRBV4-1 and TRBJ1-3; D possibly corresponds to TRBD1 (5 bases). Germline CDR1 MGHRA, CDR2 YSYEKL. V lost 1 base to trimming and J lost 0 bases, with 13 bases between them. The CDR3 spans 17 residues. Here the CDR3 DNA reads TGCGCCAGCAGCCAAGGCCCACCTGACAGCTCTGGAAACACCATATATTTT. Translating it yields CASSQGPPDSSGNTIYF.

V is TRBV18 and J is TRBJ2-7; 8 bases fit TRBD1. V lost 3 bases to trimming and J lost 5 bases; unmatched junction nucleotides: 3. Germline V gene data show CDR1 as KGHSH and CDR2 as LQKENI. The CDR3 runs to 13 residues. The CDR3 DNA reads TGTGCCAGCTCACCGTCAGGGGGCAACGAGCAGTACTTC. Its translation is CASSPSGGNEQYF.

This CDR3 is CASRGDMNTEAFF. CDR3 in DNA: TGTGCCAGCAGGGGGGACATGAACACTGAAGCTTTCTTT. The chain employs TRBV2 and TRBJ1-1; possible D gene TRBD1, 6 bases. Trimming took 6 bases from V and 0 from J, leaving 8 bases between them. CDR1 is SNHLY and CDR2 is FYNNEI in the germline V gene. The CDR3 totals 13 residues.

V gene TRBV6-1 combines with J gene TRBJ1-2, with D unclear. V lost 7 bases and J 8 bases, leaving 14 bases between the germline ends. The length of the CDR3 is 12 residues. Germline values: CDR1 MNHNS, CDR2 SASEGT. This CDR3 reads CASIDRGIGYTF. Here the CDR3 DNA reads TGTGCCAGCATTGACCGAGGGATAGGCTACACCTTC.

The chain uses TRBV7-2 and TRBJ2-3, with 10 positions matching TRBD2. The CDR3 length is 17 residues. The V segment lost 5 bases and the J segment 0 bases; nucleotides outside the gene matches: 8. Per germline, CDR1 SGHTA and CDR2 FQGNSA. The chain's CDR3 is CASSPFSSGGSTDTQYF. The CDR3 DNA is TGTGCCAGCAGCCCCTTTTCTAGCGGGGGAAGCACAGATACGCAGTATTTT.

The chain carries TRBV18 and TRBJ1-2; 7 nucleotides agree with TRBD1. The CDR3 loop spans 12 amino acids. Looked up from germline, CDR1 is KGHSH and CDR2 is LQKENI. After removal of 4 bases from V and 9 bases from J, the junction contained 5 bases not matched to a gene. The CDR3 region is CASSLGQASYTF. The CDR3 DNA follows: TGTGCCAGCTCACTTGGACAGGCGAGCTACACCTTC.

The rearrangement uses TRBV19 and TRBJ2-3, with 10 bases fitting TRBD2. CDR3 size: 17 residues. Germline assignment: CDR1 LNHDA and CDR2 SQIVND (reference sequence). V gave up 3 bases and J gave up 2 bases; unmatched junction bases: 8. The CDR3 reads CASSIALTSGDTDTQYF. For the CDR3, the DNA is TGTGCCAGTAGTATTGCCCTCACTAGCGGGGACACAGATACGCAGTATTTT.

CDR3 DNA: TGTGCCTCCCGGAGGGGGCTTAATGAAAAACTGTTTTTT. As protein: CASRRGLNEKLFF. V usage is TRBV19 and J usage is TRBJ1-4, with 7 bases identical to TRBD1. V was clipped by 11 bases and J by 4 bases; unmatched bases: 7. The CDR3 is made up of 13 amino acids. Per germline, CDR1 LNHDA and CDR2 SQIVND (reference sequence). The full variable domain, completed using reference TRBV19 and TRBJ1-4, is DGGITQSPKYLFRKEGQNVTLSCEQNLNHDAMYWYRQDPGQGLRLIYYSQIVNDFQKGDIAEGYSVSREKKESFPLTVTSAQKNPTAFYLCASRRGLNEKLFFGSGTQLSVL.

The chain links TRBV6-6 to TRBJ1-2, with D possibly TRBD1 on 6 matching bases. There are 16 residues in the CDR3. Germline CDR1 and CDR2: MNHNY and SVGAGI (reference sequence). Between the trimmed V and J ends, which lost 7 bases and 1 base, there was a span of 19 bases. In nucleotides, the CDR3 is TGTGCCAGCACAGCGACAGGTCTGGAATTTAACTATGGCTACACCTTC. It codes for CASTATGLEFNYGYTF.

The V call is TRBV4-1, the J call TRBJ2-1; D might be TRBD2 (6 bases). The V and J ends lost 0 bases and 8 bases respectively, with 17 bases between them. Germline V gives CDR1 MGHRA, CDR2 YSYEKL. This CDR3 comprises 16 residues. The CDR3 is CASSQDSGEWGDEQFF. CDR3 nucleotide sequence: TGCGCCAGCAGCCAAGATTCGGGGGAGTGGGGGGATGAGCAGTTCTTC.

The V gene is TRBV19, the J gene TRBJ1-3; D is ambiguous. The CDR3 loop spans 16 amino acids. The ends were cut back, 2 bases at V and 0 bases at J, with 11 bases in the middle. Germline assignment: CDR1 LNHDA and CDR2 SQIVND (reference sequence). The CDR3 region has the DNA TGTGCCAGTAGTATAACAGCAACCTTCTCTGGAAACACCATATATTTT. It yields the protein CASSITATFSGNTIYF.

The chain uses TRBV15 and TRBJ2-7, with 8 bases identical to TRBD2. V shed 1 base and J 4 bases; nucleotides not matched to a gene: 9. The CDR3 has 16 amino acids. The germline gives CDR1 LNHNV, CDR2 YYDKDF (reference sequence). Written as DNA, the CDR3 is TGTGCCACCAGCAGAGCACCGGGACTAGGCTTTTACGAGCAGTACTTC. It codes for CATSRAPGLGFYEQYF.

The chain has TRBV30 and TRBJ1-2, with 8 bases that match TRBD1. The CDR3 extends over 12 amino acids. V dropped 6 bases and J dropped 4; count of bases not matched to a gene: 4. The germline V gene encodes CDR1 GTSNPN and CDR2 SVGIG (reference sequence). CDR3 in DNA: TGTGCCTGTGCCGGGACAGGCTATGGCTACACCTTC. Translated, it gives CACAGTGYGYTF.

For the CDR3, the DNA is TGTGCCAGCAGCACTGATGTGACTGTGGCTTTCTTT. It is translated as CASSTDVTVAFF. The V gene is TRBV28, the J gene TRBJ1-1, with no clear D. V lost 6 bases to trimming and J lost 11 bases, with 16 bases between them. The CDR3 length is 12 residues. From germline, CDR1 is MDHEN and CDR2 SYDVKM. The full variable domain, its missing parts supplied by reference TRBV28 and TRBJ1-1, is DVKVTQSSRYLVKRTGEKVFLECVQDMDHENMFWYRQDPGLGLRLIYFSYDVKMKEKGDIPEGYSVSREKKERFSLILESASTNQTSMYLCASSTDVTVAFFGQGTRLTVV.

The rearrangement links TRBV30 to TRBJ2-7, with 9 bases lining up with TRBD1. The V gene end was trimmed by 5 bases and the J gene end by 6 bases; junction bases not matched to a gene: 11. The CDR3 consists of 14 residues. CDR1 is GTSNPN and CDR2 is SVGIG in the germline V gene (reference sequence). The CDR3 region is CAWARNRGRAEQYF. The DNA for the CDR3 is TGTGCCTGGGCCCGAAACAGGGGGCGCGCCGAGCAGTACTTC.

The chain links TRBV6-6 to TRBJ2-5; unclear D gene. V lost 3 bases, J lost 7 bases, and 9 bases lay in between. This CDR3 has 12 residues. Germline V lookup: CDR1 MNHNY, CDR2 SVGAGI (reference sequence). The CDR3: CASSYLSVTQYF. The CDR3 DNA sequence: TGTGCCAGCAGTTATCTTAGTGTGACCCAGTACTTC.

V usage is TRBV28 and J usage is TRBJ2-2; the D is unclear. Germline values: CDR1 MDHEN, CDR2 SYDVKM. The CDR3 runs to 17 residues. The V and J ends lost 6 bases and 2 bases respectively, with 19 bases between them. CDR3 amino acids: CASRAQKSSFNTGELFF. CDR3 coding DNA: TGTGCCAGCAGGGCTCAGAAGTCGTCGTTTAACACCGGGGAGCTGTTTTTT.

The chain combines TRBV9 with TRBJ1-6; maybe TRBD1 (6 bases). V lost 4 bases and J 4 bases, leaving 21 bases between the germline ends. In germline, CDR1 is SGDLS, CDR2 YYNGEE. This CDR3 has 18 residues. This chain's CDR3 is CASSPGGGAKSYNSPLHF. As DNA, the CDR3 is TGTGCCAGCAGCCCTGGAGGGGGGGCAAAGTCATATAATTCACCCCTCCACTTT.

The chain carries TRBV29-1 and TRBJ1-1, with 7 bases fitting TRBD1. This CDR3 has 12 residues. With 6 bases clipped from V and 6 bases from J, the junction kept 7 bases outside the gene matches. In germline, CDR1 is SQVTM, CDR2 ANQGSEA. CDR3 region: CSVSTGQSEAFF. CDR3 coding DNA: TGCAGCGTCTCGACAGGGCAATCTGAAGCTTTCTTT.

This clone has more than one count but fewer than ten. The chain couples TRBV18 to TRBJ2-1; D unclear. The CDR3 extends over 16 amino acids. Trimming took 6 bases from V and 8 from J, leaving 23 bases between them. The germline V gene has CDR1 KGHSH and CDR2 LQKENI. The CDR3 region is CASSQAPVTRPHEQFF. CDR3 nucleotide sequence: TGTGCCAGCTCTCAGGCCCCCGTGACACGGCCCCATGAGCAGTTCTTC.

In the case of this clone: Distinct nucleotide sequences in the sample also encode this CDR3. The CDR3 DNA follows: TGCGCCAGCAGCTTCGGACAGGGGGGAGATACGCAGTATTTT. This sequence encodes CASSFGQGGDTQYF. J is TRBJ2-3 and V is TRBV5-1; TRBD1 agrees at 10 bases. This CDR3 region has 14 residues. V was pared by 2 bases and J by 5 bases, with 2 bases of the junction left unmatched. CDR1 is SGHRS, CDR2 YFSETQ, per germline. The whole variable domain, remainder taken from reference TRBV5-1 and TRBJ2-3, is KAGVTQTPRYLIKTRGQQVTLSCSPISGHRSVSWYQQTPGQGLQFLFEYFSETQRNKGNFPGRFSGRQFSNSRSEMNVSTLELGDSALYLCASSFGQGGDTQYFGPGTRLTVL.

This chain links TRBV6-5 with TRBJ1-1, with TRBD1 as a possible D gene (6 bases). CDR1 is MNHEY and CDR2 is SVGAGI in the germline V gene. The V and J ends lost 7 bases and 1 base respectively, with 16 bases between them. CDR3 length: 15 residues. This CDR3 reads CASIPEGGANTEAFF. As DNA, the CDR3 is TGTGCCAGCATCCCCGAAGGGGGGGCGAACACTGAAGCTTTCTTT.